The 7 T cell receptor beta chains in this list originate from one sample, sequenced in a study of tumor-infiltrating lymphocytes in localized non-small cell lung cancer. Assay used: immunoSEQ multiplex PCR; TCRdb lists only in-frame clones, some missing. Of more than 15,000 clones in the sample, almost 70% are singletons; the top ten hold roughly 6%. Material for sequencing was lung tumor tissue. Source of these receptors: a human donor with non-small cell lung cancer.

This clone has more than one count but fewer than ten. Other nucleotide sequences in the sample specify the same CDR3. This chain joins TRBV5-1 and TRBJ2-2; perhaps D is TRBD1 or TRBD2 (5 bases each). V dropped 0 bases and J dropped 3 bases, with 9 bases sitting between them. CDR1 and CDR2 from the germline V gene are SGHRS and YFSETQ. There are 15 residues in the CDR3. The CDR3 DNA sequence: TGCGCCAGCAGCTTGGGGCAGGGAGACACCGGGGAGCTGTTTTTT. This codes for CASSLGQGDTGELFF.

This chain uses TRBV13 with TRBJ1-4; D is undetermined. Trimming cost V 6 bases and J 1 base, with 9 bases left between them. The germline CDR1 and CDR2 sequences are PRHDT and FYEKMQ (reference sequence). The CDR3 spans 14 residues. CDR3 region: CASRAGETNEKLFF. The CDR3 DNA is TGTGCCAGCAGGGCGGGAGAAACTAATGAAAAACTGTTTTTT.

In this sample, this clone is medium-sized. This rearrangement joins TRBV19 to TRBJ1-1; D perhaps matches TRBD1 (5 bases). Trimming took 5 bases from V and 1 from J, leaving 11 bases between them. Germline values: CDR1 LNHDA, CDR2 SQIVND (reference sequence). The CDR3 consists of 14 residues. CDR3 bases: TGTGCCAGTAGTTCGACGGGGGGGAACACTGAAGCTTTCTTT. The encoded protein is CASSSTGGNTEAFF. Complete variable domain (other parts from reference TRBV19 and TRBJ1-1): DGGITQSPKYLFRKEGQNVTLSCEQNLNHDAMYWYRQDPGQGLRLIYYSQIVNDFQKGDIAEGYSVSREKKESFPLTVTSAQKNPTAFYLCASSSTGGNTEAFFGQGTRLTVV.

The genes are TRBV9 and TRBJ2-3; possible D gene TRBD2, 5 bases. The CDR3 is 12 amino acids. Germline V lookup: CDR1 SGDLS, CDR2 YYNGEE. Trimming stripped 3 bases from V and 5 bases from J, with 7 bases between. The CDR3 spells CASSEAGDTQYF. CDR3 DNA sequence: TGTGCCAGCAGCGAGGCGGGAGATACGCAGTATTTT.

This clone is large in the sample. The rearrangement uses TRBV28 and TRBJ1-4, with D uncertain. The germline V gene has CDR1 MDHEN and CDR2 SYDVKM. Trimming took 9 bases from V and 8 from J, leaving 10 bases between them. The CDR3 has 11 residues. Written as DNA, the CDR3 is TGTGCCAGTGAATCGGGGGAAAAACTGTTTTTT. As protein: CASESGEKLFF.

The chain couples TRBV6-6 to TRBJ2-7, with a tentative D call TRBD2 (6 bases). Germline V gene lookup returns CDR1 MNHNY and CDR2 SVGAGI (reference sequence). The CDR3 is 15 amino acids. The V end lost 5 bases, the J end lost 5 bases, and 19 bases lay between the germline ends. CDR3 sequence: CASSRAWRDSNEQYF. The CDR3 nucleotides read TGTGCCAGCAGTCGCGCTTGGCGGGACTCGAACGAGCAGTACTTC.

The chain links TRBV9 to TRBJ2-2; 10 bases map to TRBD2. V was pared by 4 bases and J by 6 bases, with 3 bases of the junction left unmatched. CDR1 and CDR2 (germline): SGDLS, YYNGEE. The CDR3 runs 14 residues. CDR3 sequence reads: CASSWGTSAGELFF. The CDR3 DNA follows: TGTGCCAGCAGCTGGGGGACTAGCGCCGGGGAGCTGTTTTTT.